This is a list of T cell receptor beta chains from one sample in a study of identical twins. Via MiXCR, TCRdb re-called the 5' RACE reads, giving one row per CDR3 protein. The table has 500,000 to 550,000 distinct CDR3 sequences, approximately 20% seen once. Another study also made use of these data, one on yellow fever vaccine responses in identical twins.

Sample: CD4+ T cells sorted from blood. These receptors were obtained from a woman in her late teens or twenties in good health. Both conserved end residues are part of each CDR3. The D gene is left open where the match is weak. Clone size is shown for a subset of rows, as once, few, many or a class of expanded clone.

clone size,D gene,CDR3 length,V gene,J gene,CDR3 protein,CDR3 DNA
few,TRBD1,16,TRBV5-1,TRBJ2-1,CASSLRTGGGYNEQFF,TGCGCCAGCAGCTTACGGACAGGGGGCGGGTACAATGAGCAGTTCTTC
few,-,16,TRBV7-8,TRBJ2-3,CASSLAEGEGTDTQYF,TGTGCCAGCAGCTTAGCGGAGGGAGAGGGCACAGATACGCAGTATTTT
-,-,12,TRBV29-1,TRBJ1-1,CSVDTGRGVAFF,TGCAGCGTTGATACGGGCCGGGGGGTAGCTTTCTTT
-,TRBD1,17,TRBV12-3/TRBV12-4,TRBJ1-2,CASSPAGGAGIGYGYTF,TGTGCCAGCAGTCCTGCAGGGGGCGCAGGTATCGGCTATGGCTACACCTTC
many,-,15,TRBV5-6,TRBJ2-1,CASSLYRVPYNEQFF,TGTGCCAGCAGCTTGTACAGGGTTCCCTACAATGAGCAGTTCTTC
-,TRBD1,15,TRBV12-3/TRBV12-4,TRBJ1-1,CASSRTGALNTEAFF,TGTGCCAGCAGTCGGACAGGGGCTTTGAACACTGAAGCTTTCTTT
-,TRBD2,16,TRBV15,TRBJ2-5,CATSRVPAGLQETQYF,TGTGCCACCAGCAGAGTCCCAGCGGGGTTACAAGAGACCCAGTACTTC
-,-,17,TRBV4-1,TRBJ1-3,CASSQVILRGSGNTIYF,TGCGCCAGCAGCCAAGTTATCCTGAGGGGATCTGGAAACACCATATATTTT
-,TRBD1,22,TRBV12-5,TRBJ2-1,CASGLVIGRTGSGGESYNEQFF,TGTGCTAGTGGTTTGGTAATCGGAAGGACAGGGTCGGGTGGAGAATCCTACAATGAGCAGTTCTTC
-,TRBD1,15,TRBV7-9,TRBJ1-1,CASSLALRGPTEAFF,TGTGCCAGCAGCTTAGCGCTCAGGGGGCCCACTGAAGCTTTCTTT
once,-,15,TRBV10-3,TRBJ2-2,CAISRGAANTGELFF,TGTGCCATCAGCCGGGGAGCGGCTAACACCGGGGAGCTGTTTTTT
few,-,15,TRBV20-1,TRBJ2-2,CSARGGRGVTGELFF,TGCAGTGCTAGAGGGGGCAGGGGGGTAACCGGGGAGCTGTTTTTT
-,TRBD1,15,TRBV28,TRBJ1-2,CASSLGGTGKYGYTF,TGTGCCAGCAGTTTAGGTGGGACAGGGAAGTATGGCTACACCTTC
-,-,12,TRBV10-3,TRBJ2-7,CAISKVPYEQYF,TGTGCCATCAGCAAAGTTCCCTACGAGCAGTACTTC
few,-,13,TRBV10-3,TRBJ2-5,CAISSREQETQYF,TGTGCCATCAGTTCTAGAGAACAAGAGACCCAGTACTTC
-,-,14,TRBV28,TRBJ1-5,CASSLYGRNQPQHF,TGTGCCAGCAGTTTATACGGCAGAAATCAGCCCCAGCATTTT
few,-,17,TRBV7-9,TRBJ2-2,CASTRAGRGVDTGELFF,TGTGCCAGCACCCGAGCCGGGCGGGGCGTGGACACCGGGGAGCTGTTTTTT
-,TRBD2,16,TRBV5-1,TRBJ2-1,CASSITGRLFSGEQFF,TGCGCCAGCAGCATTACCGGGAGGCTATTTTCGGGTGAGCAGTTCTTC
-,-,13,TRBV12-3/TRBV12-4,TRBJ1-5,CASSLDPNQPQHF,TGTGCCAGCAGCTTGGACCCTAATCAGCCCCAGCATTTT
many,TRBD2,14,TRBV29-1,TRBJ2-1,CSVLASGRSNEQFF,TGCAGCGTTCTGGCTAGCGGGAGATCCAATGAGCAGTTCTTC
few,-,16,TRBV20-1,TRBJ2-1,CSARGGGQRGYNEQFF,TGCAGTGCTAGGGGTGGGGGCCAGCGGGGCTACAATGAGCAGTTCTTC
few,-,14,TRBV18,TRBJ1-2,CASSPGGTNYGYTF,TGTGCCAGCTCACCAGGGGGGACTAACTATGGCTACACCTTC
few,-,11,TRBV29-1,TRBJ1-1,CSVVQGAEAFF,TGCAGCGTTGTACAGGGCGCTGAAGCTTTCTTT
-,-,14,TRBV20-1,TRBJ2-5,CSASLVSGQETQYF,TGCAGTGCTAGCTTGGTTAGCGGTCAAGAGACCCAGTACTTC
few,TRBD2,17,TRBV11-2,TRBJ2-1,CASSLDRASGTINEQFF,TGTGCCAGCAGCTTAGATCGGGCTAGCGGGACAATCAATGAGCAGTTCTTC
-,-,16,TRBV28,TRBJ2-2,CASSLFVSGDTGELFF,TGTGCCAGCAGTTTATTCGTCTCGGGAGATACCGGGGAGCTGTTTTTT
-,TRBD1,16,TRBV20-1,TRBJ2-1,CSARGPGTGGYNEQFF,TGCAGTGCTAGAGGACCCGGGACAGGGGGCTACAATGAGCAGTTCTTC
few,TRBD1,15,TRBV5-1,TRBJ2-7,CASSLVYQGDYEQYF,TGCGCCAGCAGCTTGGTCTACCAGGGGGACTACGAGCAGTACTTC
-,-,13,TRBV6-6,TRBJ1-2,CASLDSLNYGYTF,TGTGCCAGCTTGGACAGTCTTAACTATGGCTACACCTTC
-,-,17,TRBV7-6,TRBJ2-5,CASSLDLTSGSQETQYF,TGTGCCAGCAGCTTAGACCTGACTTCGGGCAGCCAAGAGACCCAGTACTTC